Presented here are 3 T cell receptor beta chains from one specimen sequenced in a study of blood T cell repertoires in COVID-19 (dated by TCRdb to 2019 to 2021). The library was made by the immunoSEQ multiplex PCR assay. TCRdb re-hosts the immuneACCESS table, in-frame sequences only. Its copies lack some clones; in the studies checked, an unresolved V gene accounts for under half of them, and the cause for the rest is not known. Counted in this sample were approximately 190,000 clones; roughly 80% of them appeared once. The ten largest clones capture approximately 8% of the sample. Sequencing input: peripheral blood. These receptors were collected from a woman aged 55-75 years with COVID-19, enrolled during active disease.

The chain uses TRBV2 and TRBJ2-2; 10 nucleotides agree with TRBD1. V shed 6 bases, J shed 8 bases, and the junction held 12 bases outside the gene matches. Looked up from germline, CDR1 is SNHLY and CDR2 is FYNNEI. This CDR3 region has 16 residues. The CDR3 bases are TGTGCCAGCAGGGTGACAGGGGGCGCGTCTGGTGGGGAGCTGTTTTTT. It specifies CASRVTGGASGGELFF.

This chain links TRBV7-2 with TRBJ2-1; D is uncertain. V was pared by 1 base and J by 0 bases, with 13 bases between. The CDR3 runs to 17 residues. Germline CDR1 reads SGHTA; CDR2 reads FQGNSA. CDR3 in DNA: TGTGCCAGCAGCTTAGTAGCACTTACGAGCTCCTACAATGAGCAGTTCTTC. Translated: CASSLVALTSSYNEQFF.

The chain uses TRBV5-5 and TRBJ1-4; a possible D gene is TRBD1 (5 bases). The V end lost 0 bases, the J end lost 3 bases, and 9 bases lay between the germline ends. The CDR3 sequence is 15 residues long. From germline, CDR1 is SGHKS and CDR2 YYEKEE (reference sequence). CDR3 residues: CASSLEIGANEKLFF. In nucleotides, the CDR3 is TGTGCCAGCAGCTTGGAAATAGGGGCTAATGAAAAACTGTTTTTT. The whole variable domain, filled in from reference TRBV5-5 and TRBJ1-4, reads DAGVTQSPTHLIKTRGQQVTLRCSPISGHKSVSWYQQVLGQGPQFIFQYYEKEERGRGNFPDRFSARQFPNYSSELNVNALLLGDSALYLCASSLEIGANEKLFFGSGTQLSVL.